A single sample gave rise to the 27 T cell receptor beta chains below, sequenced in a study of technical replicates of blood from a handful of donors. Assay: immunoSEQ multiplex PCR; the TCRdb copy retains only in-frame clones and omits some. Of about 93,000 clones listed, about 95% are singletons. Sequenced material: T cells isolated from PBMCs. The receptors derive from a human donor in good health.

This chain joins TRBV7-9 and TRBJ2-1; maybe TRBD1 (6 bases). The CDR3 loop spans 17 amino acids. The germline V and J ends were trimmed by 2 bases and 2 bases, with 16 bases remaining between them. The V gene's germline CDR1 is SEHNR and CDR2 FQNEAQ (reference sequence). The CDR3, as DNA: TGTGCCAGCAGCTTACGATACCAGGGGCCCACCTACAATGAGCAGTTCTTC. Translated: CASSLRYQGPTYNEQFF.

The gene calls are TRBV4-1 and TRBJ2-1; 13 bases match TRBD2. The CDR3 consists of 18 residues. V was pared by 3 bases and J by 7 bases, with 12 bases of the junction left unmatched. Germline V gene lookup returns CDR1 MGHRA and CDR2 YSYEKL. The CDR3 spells CASSHGTSGNTRSNEQFF. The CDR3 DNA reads TGCGCCAGCAGCCACGGGACTAGCGGGAACACCAGGAGTAATGAGCAGTTCTTC.

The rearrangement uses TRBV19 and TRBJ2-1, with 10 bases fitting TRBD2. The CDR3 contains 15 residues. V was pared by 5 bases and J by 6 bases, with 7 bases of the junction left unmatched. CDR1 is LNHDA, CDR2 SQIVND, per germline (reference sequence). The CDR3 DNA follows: TGTGCCAGTAGTTGGCTAGCGGGAGCGGTCAATGAGCAGTTCTTC. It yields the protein CASSWLAGAVNEQFF.

The CDR3 reads CASSEYPPPSAGEQFF. In DNA, the CDR3 is TGTGCCAGCAGTGAATACCCCCCTCCTAGCGCCGGTGAGCAGTTCTTC. The chain joins TRBV25-1 to TRBJ2-1; D possibly corresponds to TRBD2 (6 bases). V was shortened by 0 bases and J by 9 bases, with 18 bases between the two germline ends. The germline CDR1 and CDR2 sequences are MGHDK and SYGVNS. The CDR3 is made up of 16 amino acids.

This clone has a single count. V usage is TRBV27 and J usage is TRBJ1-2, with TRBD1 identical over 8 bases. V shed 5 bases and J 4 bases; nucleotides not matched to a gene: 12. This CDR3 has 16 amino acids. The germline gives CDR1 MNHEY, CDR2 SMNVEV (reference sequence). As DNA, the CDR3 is TGTGCCAGCAGTCATTACAATGCAGGGGGCGGCTATGGCTACACCTTC. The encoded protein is CASSHYNAGGGYGYTF.

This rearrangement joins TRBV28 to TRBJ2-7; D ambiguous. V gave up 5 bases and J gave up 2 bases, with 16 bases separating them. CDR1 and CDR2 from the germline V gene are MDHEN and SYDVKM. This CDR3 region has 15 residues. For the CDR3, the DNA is TGTGCCAGCAGTCCCAGCCTTGACGGAGCCTACGAGCAGTACTTC. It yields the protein CASSPSLDGAYEQYF.

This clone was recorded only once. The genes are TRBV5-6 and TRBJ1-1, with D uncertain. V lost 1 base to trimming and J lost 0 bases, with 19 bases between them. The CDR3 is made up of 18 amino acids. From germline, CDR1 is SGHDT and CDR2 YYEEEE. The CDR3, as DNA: TGTGCCAGCAGCTTGTTCTATACAACAGATGGTCTGAACACTGAAGCTTTCTTT. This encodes CASSLFYTTDGLNTEAFF.

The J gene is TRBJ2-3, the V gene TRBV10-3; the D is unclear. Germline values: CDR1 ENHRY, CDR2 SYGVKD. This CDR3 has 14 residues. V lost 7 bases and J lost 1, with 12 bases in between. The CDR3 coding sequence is TGTGCCATCAATCCGGCGGAACGCACAGATACGCAGTATTTT. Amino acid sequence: CAINPAERTDTQYF.

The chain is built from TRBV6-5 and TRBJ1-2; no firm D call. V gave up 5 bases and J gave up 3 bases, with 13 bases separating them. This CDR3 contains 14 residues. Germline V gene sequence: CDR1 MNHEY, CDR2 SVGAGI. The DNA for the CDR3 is TGTGCCAGCAGTCTAGTAGCAACTTACTATGGCTACACCTTC. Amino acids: CASSLVATYYGYTF.

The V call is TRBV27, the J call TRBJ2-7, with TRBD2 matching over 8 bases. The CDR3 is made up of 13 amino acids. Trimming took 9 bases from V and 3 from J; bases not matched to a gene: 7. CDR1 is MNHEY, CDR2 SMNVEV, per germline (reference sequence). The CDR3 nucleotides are TGTGCCAGAACAGCGGGAGTGATCTACGAGCAGTACTTC. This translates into CARTAGVIYEQYF.

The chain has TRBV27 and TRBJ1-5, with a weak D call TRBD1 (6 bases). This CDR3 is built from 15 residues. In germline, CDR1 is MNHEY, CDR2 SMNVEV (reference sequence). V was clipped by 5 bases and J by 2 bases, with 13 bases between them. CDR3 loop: CASSEGGGGNQPQHF. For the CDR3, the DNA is TGTGCCAGCAGTGAAGGGGGTGGCGGCAATCAGCCCCAGCATTTT.

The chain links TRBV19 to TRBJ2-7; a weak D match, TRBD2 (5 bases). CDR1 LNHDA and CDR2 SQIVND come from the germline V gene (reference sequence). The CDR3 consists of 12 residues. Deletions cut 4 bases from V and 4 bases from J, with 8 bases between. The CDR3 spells CASSNRTYEQYF. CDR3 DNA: TGTGCCAGTAGTAATAGGACTTACGAGCAGTACTTC.

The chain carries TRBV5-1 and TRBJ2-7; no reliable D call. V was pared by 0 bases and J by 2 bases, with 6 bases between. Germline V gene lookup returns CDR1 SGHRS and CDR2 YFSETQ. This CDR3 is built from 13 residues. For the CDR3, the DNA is TGCGCCAGCAGCTTGGTAGCCACCTACGAGCAGTACTTC. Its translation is CASSLVATYEQYF.

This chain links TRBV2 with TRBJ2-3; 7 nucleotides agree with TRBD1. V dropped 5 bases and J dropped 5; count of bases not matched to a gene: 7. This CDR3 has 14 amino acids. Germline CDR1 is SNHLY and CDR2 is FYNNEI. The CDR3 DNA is TGTGCCAGCAGTTTGGTCGCAGGGGGAGATACGCAGTATTTT. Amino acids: CASSLVAGGDTQYF.

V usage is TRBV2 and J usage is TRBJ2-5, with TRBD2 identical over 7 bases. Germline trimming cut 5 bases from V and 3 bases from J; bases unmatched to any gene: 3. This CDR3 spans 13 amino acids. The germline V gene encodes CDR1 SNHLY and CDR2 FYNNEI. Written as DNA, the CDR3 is TGTGCCAGCAGTTCACTAGCGAAAGAGACCCAGTACTTC. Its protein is CASSSLAKETQYF. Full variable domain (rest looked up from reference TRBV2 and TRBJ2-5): EPEVTQTPSHQVTQMGQEVILRCVPISNHLYFYWYRQILGQKVEFLVSFYNNEISEKSEIFDDQFSVERPDGSNFTLKIRSTKLEDSAMYFCASSSLAKETQYFGPGTRLLVL.

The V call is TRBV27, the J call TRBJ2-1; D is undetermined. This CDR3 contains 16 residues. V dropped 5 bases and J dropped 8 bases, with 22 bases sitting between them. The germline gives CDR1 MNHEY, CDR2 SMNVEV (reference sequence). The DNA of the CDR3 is TGTGCCAGCAGTCCCTTAGACTTCCCGACTGTGGATGAGCAGTTCTTC. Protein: CASSPLDFPTVDEQFF.

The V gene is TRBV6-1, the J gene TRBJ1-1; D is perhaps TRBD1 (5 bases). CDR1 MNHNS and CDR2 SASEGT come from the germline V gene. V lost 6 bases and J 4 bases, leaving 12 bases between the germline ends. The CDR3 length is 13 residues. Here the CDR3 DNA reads TGTGCCAGCAGGGACACGACGGGCACTGAAGCTTTCTTT. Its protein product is CASRDTTGTEAFF.

Written as DNA, the CDR3 is TGTGCCAGCAGCTCCCCCGTTTTTCCAGGATATTATAGCAATCAGCCCCAGCATTTT. Protein product: CASSSPVFPGYYSNQPQHF. This chain connects TRBV11-2 to TRBJ1-5, with D unclear. Germline V CDR1 and CDR2: SGHAT, FQNNGV. V lost 4 bases to trimming and J lost 0 bases, with 22 bases between them. This CDR3 contains 19 residues.

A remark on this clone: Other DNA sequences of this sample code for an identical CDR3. CDR3 nucleotides: TGTGCCAGCAGTTCTTCAAGCGGGGGGAGTAAGAACGAGCAGTTCTTC. Protein sequence: CASSSSSGGSKNEQFF. The chain is built from TRBV6-5 and TRBJ2-1, with 9 bases fitting TRBD2. Germline loops: CDR1 MNHEY, CDR2 SVGAGI. The CDR3 runs 16 residues. Trimming took 4 bases from V and 10 from J; bases not matched to a gene: 14.

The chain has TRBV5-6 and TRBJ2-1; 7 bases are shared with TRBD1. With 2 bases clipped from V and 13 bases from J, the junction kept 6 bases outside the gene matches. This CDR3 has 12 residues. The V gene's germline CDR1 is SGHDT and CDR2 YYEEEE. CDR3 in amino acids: CASSFSGGPQFF. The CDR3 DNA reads TGTGCCAGCAGCTTCTCAGGGGGTCCCCAGTTCTTC.

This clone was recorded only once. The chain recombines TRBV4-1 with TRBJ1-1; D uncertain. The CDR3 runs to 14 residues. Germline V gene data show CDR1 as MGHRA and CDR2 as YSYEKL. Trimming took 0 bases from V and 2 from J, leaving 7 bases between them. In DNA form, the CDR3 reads TGCGCCAGCAGCCAAGATCAGGCAAACACTGAAGCTTTCTTT. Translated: CASSQDQANTEAFF.

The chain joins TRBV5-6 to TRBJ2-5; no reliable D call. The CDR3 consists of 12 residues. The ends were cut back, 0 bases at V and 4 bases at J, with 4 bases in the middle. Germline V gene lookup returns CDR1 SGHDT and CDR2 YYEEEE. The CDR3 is CASSLDGETQYF. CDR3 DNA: TGTGCCAGCAGCTTGGACGGAGAGACCCAGTACTTC.

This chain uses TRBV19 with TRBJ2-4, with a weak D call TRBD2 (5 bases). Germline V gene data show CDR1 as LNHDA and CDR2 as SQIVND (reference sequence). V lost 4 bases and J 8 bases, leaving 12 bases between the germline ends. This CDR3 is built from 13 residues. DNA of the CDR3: TGTGCCAGTAGTAGACGGGAAGGTGACATTCAGTACTTC. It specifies CASSRREGDIQYF.

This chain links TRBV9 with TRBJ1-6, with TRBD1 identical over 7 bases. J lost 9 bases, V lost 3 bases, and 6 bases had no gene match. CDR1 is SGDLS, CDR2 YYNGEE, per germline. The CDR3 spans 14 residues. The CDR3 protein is CASSGQGGSSPLHF. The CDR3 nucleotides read TGTGCCAGCAGCGGCCAGGGGGGTAGTTCACCCCTCCACTTT.

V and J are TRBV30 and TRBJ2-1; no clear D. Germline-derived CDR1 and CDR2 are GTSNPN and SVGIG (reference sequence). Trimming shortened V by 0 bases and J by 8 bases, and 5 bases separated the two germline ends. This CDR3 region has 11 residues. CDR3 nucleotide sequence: TGTGCCTGGAGTGTATTCGATGAGCAGTTCTTC. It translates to CAWSVFDEQFF.

The CDR3: CASSAGLAGGQDTQYF. CDR3 DNA: TGTGCCAGCAGCGCGGGACTAGCGGGGGGACAAGATACGCAGTATTTT. V gene TRBV9 combines with J gene TRBJ2-3; 15 nucleotides align to TRBD2. Germline CDR1 SGDLS, CDR2 YYNGEE. The CDR3 totals 16 residues. Losses at the gene ends were 3 bases for V and 5 bases for J; bases not matched to a gene: 4.

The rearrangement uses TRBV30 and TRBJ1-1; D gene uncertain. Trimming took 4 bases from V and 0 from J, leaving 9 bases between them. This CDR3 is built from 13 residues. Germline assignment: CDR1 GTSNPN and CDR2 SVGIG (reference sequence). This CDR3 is CAWNPDMNTEAFF. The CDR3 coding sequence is TGTGCCTGGAACCCAGACATGAACACTGAAGCTTTCTTT. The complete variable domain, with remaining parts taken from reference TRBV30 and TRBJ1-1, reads SQTIHQWPATLVQPVGSPLSLECTVEGTSNPNLYWYRQAAGRGLQLLFYSVGIGQISSEVPQNLSASRPQDRQFILSSKKLLLSDSGFYLCAWNPDMNTEAFFGQGTRLTVV.